The source of this T cell receptor beta chain is a study of blood T cells in healthy people across ages. Regarding the study as a whole: Samples with more naive T cells showed higher observed beta diversity. Since the PBMCs were unsorted, naive and antigen-experienced cells could not be conclusively compared. Roughly linear age-related decline in beta diversity appeared, significant by age around 36.

Next came a second PCR, run for about 6 to 12 cycles, which used a sample-barcoded 5' primer along with a J-beta primer mix. A single record per CDR3 protein comes from TCRdb applying MiXCR to the 5' RACE reads. The sample has around 520,000 distinct CDR3 sequences, roughly a quarter seen once. This clonotype was seen a handful of times. Antigen unknown. V lost 2 bases and J lost 0, with 9 bases in between. Germline-derived CDR1 and CDR2 are SGHDT and YYEEEE. This CDR3 has 16 amino acids. These sequences were also reported in another study, on T cells of mothers and their children. Per that paper: Detection of persistent microchimeric T cell clones did not occur.

The receptor's source is a boy under 10 years old in good health. This chain links TRBV5-6 with TRBJ2-6; D gene ambiguous. Sequenced: blood. The CDR3 is CASSLGQPSGANVLTF. The CDR3 DNA follows: TGTGCCAGCAGCTTAGGCCAGCCCTCTGGGGCCAACGTCCTGACTTTC.